This TCR beta chain comes out of a study of chemoradiotherapy in HPV16-positive cancers. About the study: Candidate HPV-specific T-cell clones and common TCR motifs came from functional assays in two HPV16-positive patients. Study-level findings and limits: During treatment, candidate HPV-specific clones and E7-related motifs expanded in tumor. For HPV16-positive patients, expanding HPV-responsive T cells associated with longer recurrence-free survival.

Note on this clone: Its target is not known.

Germline CDR1 MDHEN, CDR2 SYDVKM. This CDR3 is built from 15 residues. V gave up 5 bases and J gave up 5 bases, with 18 bases separating them. Samples were taken several times over chemoradiotherapy. Only in-frame clones appear in the TCRdb table, and some are missing; sequencing was by immunoSEQ multiplex PCR. This sample has tens of thousands of clones; roughly 88% occur once, and the top ten carry 4.5% to 6%. The receptor was derived from a human donor with HPV-associated anogenital cancer. V and J are TRBV28 and TRBJ2-5, with D perhaps matching TRBD1 (6 bases). The specimen comprised blood, sampled from a patient who underwent chemoradiotherapy. CDR3 DNA sequence: TGTGCCAGCAGTGCCCGGGACACCTACCGGGAGACCCAGTACTTC. This codes for CASSARDTYRETQYF.